This T cell receptor (beta chain) originates from a study of preoperative IRX-2 immunotherapy in early breast cancer. Data came from immunoSEQ multiplex PCR; TCRdb stores just in-frame clones and leaves some out. The repertoire holds 5,000 to 7,000 clones, with around 64% as singletons. This clone was detected once. Sample treatment: preoperative locoregional IRX-2 cytokine immunotherapy. This phase Ib study tested locoregional IRX-2 cytokine immunotherapy given before surgery. The specimen comprised tumor tissue, sampled before IRX-2 immunotherapy. The TCR sequence derives from a human donor with breast cancer.

Here the CDR3 reads CASSFQGARETQYF. In DNA form, the CDR3 reads TGCGCCAGCAGCTTTCAGGGGGCTCGAGAGACCCAGTACTTC. This chain links TRBV5-1 with TRBJ2-5; 8 bases fit TRBD1. Looked up from germline, CDR1 is SGHRS and CDR2 is YFSETQ. CDR3 size: 14 residues. The junction had 4 bases not matched to a gene; V was cut back by 2 bases and J by 4 bases.